This is a list of T cell receptor beta chains from one sample in a study of blood T cell repertoires in COVID-19. The data were produced by immunoSEQ multiplex PCR, yet TCRdb's version contains in-frame clones alone and is incomplete. In the table there are 90,000 to 120,000 clones, around 81% of which are singletons. The source material was peripheral blood. These receptors were obtained from a woman in her 70s with acute or convalescent COVID-19. Each CDR3 is given with its conserved first and last residue. Rows may omit the clone size; those that give it use once, few, many or a size class.

j_call v_call clone_size cdr3_aa
TRBJ2-3 TRBV6-2/TRBV6-3 . CASSYFATDTQYF
TRBJ1-4 TRBV10-1 . CASSESKGEEKLFF
TRBJ2-1 TRBV28 . CASSPNRVPGTRRSYNEQFF
TRBJ2-7 TRBV2 . CASSEPGQGARTYEQYF
TRBJ1-2 TRBV24-1 . CATSDQHSRGNYGYTF
TRBJ1-1 TRBV12-3/TRBV12-4 . CASSLGVNTEAFF
TRBJ1-2 TRBV5-6 . CASSSPGQGRTNYGYTF
TRBJ2-7 TRBV15 . CATSRDRGLKGEQYF
TRBJ2-7 TRBV4-1 . CASSQEGQGGYEQYF
TRBJ2-1 TRBV5-1 . CASSRVHYNEQFF
TRBJ1-1 TRBV9 . CASSPRTEMNTEAFF
TRBJ1-4 TRBV29-1 . CSVLQGVQLFF
TRBJ2-1 TRBV6-2/TRBV6-3 . CASSGQIRYNEQFF
TRBJ1-2 TRBV5-4 . CASGFTGSYTF
TRBJ1-1 TRBV3-1/TRBV3-2 once CASSQSGGEAFF
TRBJ1-1 TRBV28 . CATIRENTEAFF
TRBJ2-3 TRBV11-2 . CASSPATVLRTDTQYF
TRBJ2-3 TRBV11-1 . CASSTGDTQYF